The 10 T cell receptor beta chains below were found in one sample sequenced in a study of cytomegalovirus exposure and HLA in healthy donors. PCR employed 60 Vbeta and 13 Jbeta primers. This table comes from immunoSEQ multiplex PCR, and its TCRdb copy is limited to in-frame clones, with some not included. The repertoire has approximately 160,000 clones, approximately 67% of them found once; the top ten carry roughly 4.1%. The sequenced sample consisted of PBMCs. The receptors stem from a woman aged 18-29 years in good health and CMV-seropositive.

The chain links TRBV15 to TRBJ2-5; TRBD2 matches 9 bases. Trimming removed 5 bases from V and 4 bases from J; junction bases left unmatched: 5. CDR1 and CDR2 from the germline V gene are LNHNV and YYDKDF (reference sequence). This CDR3 spans 14 amino acids. CDR3: CATSPLAGLETQYF. The CDR3 bases are TGTGCCACCAGCCCTCTAGCGGGGTTAGAGACCCAGTACTTC.

The V and J genes are TRBV19 and TRBJ1-2; no reliable D call. Between the trimmed V and J ends, which lost 7 bases and 5 bases, there was a span of 11 bases. From germline, CDR1 is LNHDA and CDR2 SQIVND (reference sequence). The CDR3 runs 12 residues. CDR3 nucleotides: TGTGCCAGTAATCGTGGCGGGTATGGCTACACCTTC. This translates into CASNRGGYGYTF.

This clone was picked up a small number of times. The J gene is TRBJ2-5, the V gene TRBV11-2; tentatively, D is TRBD2 (5 bases). The closer fit of TRBJ2-7 to the DNA end suggests the J call may be wrong. Per the germline V gene, CDR1 is SGHAT and CDR2 is FQNNGV. This CDR3 spans 15 amino acids. The CDR3 DNA reads as TGTGCCAGCAGCTTAGTAAGCGGCTTCTCCTACGAGCAGTACTTC. As protein: CASSLVSGFSYEQYF.

The J gene is TRBJ2-5, the V gene TRBV7-8; D unresolved. In germline, CDR1 is SGHVS, CDR2 FQNEAQ. The CDR3 is made up of 13 amino acids. Between the trimmed V and J ends, which lost 0 bases and 5 bases, there was a span of 7 bases. CDR3 sequence reads: CASSLASVETQYF. DNA for the CDR3: TGTGCCAGCAGCTTAGCATCAGTGGAGACCCAGTACTTC.

CDR3 residues: CAWSLAVNQPQHF. The CDR3 bases are TGTGCCTGGAGTCTGGCAGTAAATCAGCCCCAGCATTTT. V usage is TRBV30 and J usage is TRBJ1-5; D is ambiguous. This CDR3 contains 13 residues. Germline values: CDR1 GTSNPN, CDR2 SVGIG (reference sequence). Trimming pared 2 bases from V and 4 bases from J, leaving 9 bases between.

The J gene is TRBJ2-3, the V gene TRBV9; 7 bases line up with TRBD1. Germline V gene lookup returns CDR1 SGDLS and CDR2 YYNGEE. J gave up 0 bases and V 4 bases, and 11 bases lay outside the gene matches. The CDR3 length is 17 residues. This chain's CDR3 is CASSRSSTGVSTDTQYF. The CDR3 nucleotides read TGTGCCAGCAGCCGTAGCAGTACAGGGGTTAGCACAGATACGCAGTATTTT.

The genes are TRBV28 and TRBJ1-2, with a tentative D call TRBD1 (5 bases). Per germline, CDR1 MDHEN and CDR2 SYDVKM. The CDR3 covers 13 residues. V was trimmed by 4 bases and J by 8 bases, leaving 14 bases between them. Written as DNA, the CDR3 is TGTGCCAGCAGTTCCGAGCAGGGAGGGGGCTACACCTTC. This translates into CASSSEQGGGYTF.

The chain combines TRBV7-9 with TRBJ2-7; D unclear. This CDR3 comprises 13 residues. CDR1 is SEHNR and CDR2 is FQNEAQ in the germline V gene (reference sequence). V lost 5 bases, J lost 4 bases, and 12 bases lay in between. The CDR3: CASSPQTEYEQYF. CDR3 nucleotides: TGTGCCAGCAGCCCACAGACGGAATACGAGCAGTACTTC.

The DNA for the CDR3 is TGTGCCAGCAGCTATCGACCGGGACAGACCTACACCGGGGAGCTGTTTTTT. The encoded protein is CASSYRPGQTYTGELFF. This chain joins TRBV5-6 and TRBJ2-2, with 7 bases that match TRBD1. The V segment lost 3 bases and the J segment 3 bases; nucleotides outside the gene matches: 11. Germline V gives CDR1 SGHDT, CDR2 YYEEEE. There are 17 residues in the CDR3.

CDR3 residues: CASSEDGAEAFF. The CDR3 coding sequence is TGTGCCAGCAGTGAAGATGGGGCAGAAGCTTTCTTT. This sequence joins TRBV6-1 and TRBJ1-1, with D possibly TRBD1 on 5 matching bases. The CDR3 is made up of 12 amino acids. Germline CDR1 and CDR2: MNHNS and SASEGT. Deletions cut 1 base from V and 8 bases from J, with 8 bases between.